The 7 T cell receptor beta chains presented below share a single source sample, sequenced in a study of OX40 agonist ivuxolimab in advanced cancers. Generated by immunoSEQ multiplex PCR, the TCRdb table keeps only in-frame clones and is missing some. The top ten clones hold over 8.5% of a sample with about 34,000 clones, about 92% of them seen once. The sequences come from CD4+ or CD8+ T cells sorted from blood, collected in a trial of the OX40 agonist ivuxolimab. The origin of the receptors is an adult with an advanced solid tumor such as melanoma, head and neck, liver or kidney cancer.

CDR3 sequence reads: CASNLASNEQFF. The CDR3 DNA is TGTGCCAGCAATCTAGCGTCCAATGAGCAGTTCTTC. The chain employs TRBV2 and TRBJ2-1; D perhaps matches TRBD2 (6 bases). CDR1 and CDR2 (germline): SNHLY, FYNNEI. This CDR3 comprises 12 residues. Trimming left V 7 bases short and J 6 bases short, with 10 bases between.

The chain has TRBV6-5 and TRBJ2-7, with TRBD2 matching 11 bases. This CDR3 is built from 15 residues. V shed 6 bases and J 4 bases; nucleotides not matched to a gene: 8. The germline V gene encodes CDR1 MNHEY and CDR2 SVGAGI. The DNA for the CDR3 is TGTGCCAGCAGCCTTTTAGCGGGAGGGTCTTACGAGCAGTACTTC. Protein sequence: CASSLLAGGSYEQYF.

V usage is TRBV28 and J usage is TRBJ2-7; D unclear. The germline CDR1 and CDR2 sequences are MDHEN and SYDVKM. The CDR3 spans 15 residues. V lost 2 bases and J lost 0, with 11 bases in between. CDR3 region: CASSLTGFNSYEQYF. CDR3 sequence (DNA): TGTGCCAGCAGTTTAACCGGCTTCAACTCCTACGAGCAGTACTTC. Together with reference TRBV28 and TRBJ2-7, the CDR3 gives the full variable domain: DVKVTQSSRYLVKRTGEKVFLECVQDMDHENMFWYRQDPGLGLRLIYFSYDVKMKEKGDIPEGYSVSREKKERFSLILESASTNQTSMYLCASSLTGFNSYEQYFGPGTRLTVT.

The gene calls are TRBV2 and TRBJ2-1; D may be TRBD1 or TRBD2 (5 bases each). V lost 5 bases and J 15 bases, leaving 14 bases between the germline ends. CDR1 SNHLY and CDR2 FYNNEI come from the germline V gene. The CDR3 length is 11 residues. This CDR3 is CASSIGTRRFF. CDR3 bases: TGTGCCAGCAGTATCGGGACCAGGAGGTTCTTC.

This clone was recorded once. The chain couples TRBV19 to TRBJ1-5; 7 bases map to TRBD1. The CDR3 has 14 amino acids. CDR1 is LNHDA, CDR2 SQIVND, per germline (reference sequence). The ends lost 2 bases at V and 5 bases at J; junction bases unmatched: 3. The chain's CDR3 is CASSINRGHQPQHF. DNA of the CDR3: TGTGCCAGTAGTATAAACAGGGGCCATCAGCCCCAGCATTTT.

The rearrangement links TRBV5-1 to TRBJ2-1; TRBD2 aligns across 7 bases. V shed 0 bases and J 6 bases; nucleotides not matched to a gene: 3. This CDR3 has 14 residues. Germline assignment: CDR1 SGHRS and CDR2 YFSETQ. DNA for the CDR3: TGCGCCAGCAGCTTGGGGACTAGGGGCAATGAGCAGTTCTTC. The encoded protein is CASSLGTRGNEQFF. Based on the CDR3 plus reference TRBV5-1 and TRBJ2-1, the full variable domain is KAGVTQTPRYLIKTRGQQVTLSCSPISGHRSVSWYQQTPGQGLQFLFEYFSETQRNKGNFPGRFSGRQFSNSRSEMNVSTLELGDSALYLCASSLGTRGNEQFFGPGTRLTVL.

The genes are TRBV6-1 and TRBJ2-1; 7 bases fit TRBD1. V was clipped by 6 bases and J by 5 bases; unmatched bases: 7. This CDR3 comprises 14 residues. Germline loops: CDR1 MNHNS, CDR2 SASEGT. The CDR3 reads CASRLGDRDNEQFF. The DNA for the CDR3 is TGTGCCAGCAGATTGGGAGACAGGGACAATGAGCAGTTCTTC.